These 20 T cell receptor beta chains share one sample of origin, sequenced in a study of cytomegalovirus exposure and HLA in healthy donors. PCR primers comprised 60 Vbeta and 13 Jbeta primers. This table comes from immunoSEQ multiplex PCR, and its TCRdb copy is limited to in-frame clones, with some not included. In the table there are roughly 71,000 clones, 62% of which are singletons. Input material: PBMCs. These receptors came from a man younger than 40 in good health and CMV-seronegative.

The chain carries TRBV5-4 and TRBJ2-3, with D perhaps matching TRBD2 (5 bases). The CDR3 totals 14 residues. Trimming stripped 3 bases from V and 1 base from J, with 9 bases between. Germline V CDR1 and CDR2: SGHNT, YYREEE (reference sequence). CDR3 nucleotide sequence: TGTGCCAGCAGCTCCGGACTGGGCACAGATACGCAGTATTTT. Translated, it gives CASSSGLGTDTQYF. Filled out from reference TRBV5-4 and TRBJ2-3, the complete variable domain reads ETGVTQSPTHLIKTRGQQVTLRCSSQSGHNTVSWYQQALGQGPQFIFQYYREEENGRGNFPPRFSGLQFPNYSSELNVNALELDDSALYLCASSSGLGTDTQYFGPGTRLTVL.

The chain employs TRBV5-4 and TRBJ1-2, with 8 bases that match TRBD1. J lost 2 bases, V lost 0 bases, and 6 bases had no gene match. This CDR3 is built from 16 residues. Germline V gene sequence: CDR1 SGHNT, CDR2 YYREEE (reference sequence). The CDR3 bases are TGTGCCAGCAGCTTGGAGCAGGGGGCGTTCAACTATGGCTACACCTTC. Protein: CASSLEQGAFNYGYTF.

This clone has just one count. The J gene is TRBJ1-1, the V gene TRBV2; D ambiguous. Trimming stripped 6 bases from V and 7 bases from J, with 15 bases between. CDR3 length: 13 amino acids. The germline V gene encodes CDR1 SNHLY and CDR2 FYNNEI. CDR3 residues: CASSSRESNEAFF. CDR3 DNA sequence: TGTGCCAGCAGCAGCCGGGAAAGCAATGAAGCTTTCTTT.

The sample holds one count of this clone. The chain employs TRBV13 and TRBJ1-1; D is ambiguous. This CDR3 is 12 amino acids long. Germline CDR1 is PRHDT and CDR2 is FYEKMQ (reference sequence). The V gene lost 3 bases and the J gene lost 2 bases, with 4 bases spanning the gap. This CDR3 is CASSFVNTEAFF. Written as DNA, the CDR3 is TGTGCCAGCAGCTTTGTAAACACTGAAGCTTTCTTT.

In its sample, this clone was seen a few times. This chain links TRBV19 with TRBJ1-1; no firm D call. Germline V gene data show CDR1 as LNHDA and CDR2 as SQIVND (reference sequence). This CDR3 spans 12 amino acids. The V gene lost 6 bases and the J gene lost 2 bases, with 7 bases spanning the gap. The CDR3, as DNA: TGTGCCAGTAGATACAGAAACACTGAAGCTTTCTTT. This codes for CASRYRNTEAFF.

J is TRBJ2-6 and V is TRBV12-5; D might be TRBD1 (7 bases). Trimming shortened V by 1 base and J by 10 bases, and 11 bases separated the two germline ends. The CDR3 runs 14 residues. Germline V lookup: CDR1 LGHNT, CDR2 FRNRAP. CDR3 loop: CASGLGGTANVLTF. The CDR3 nucleotides are TGTGCTAGTGGTTTGGGCGGGACAGCGAACGTCCTGACTTTC.

This clone was seen a handful of times. The chain uses TRBV5-1 and TRBJ2-1, with D unclear. This CDR3 comprises 14 residues. V lost 3 bases to trimming and J lost 12 bases, with 19 bases between them. CDR1 is SGHRS, CDR2 YFSETQ, per germline. CDR3: CASSYDLVQAGQFF. CDR3 coding DNA: TGCGCCAGCAGCTACGACCTCGTGCAGGCCGGGCAGTTCTTC.

The V call is TRBV29-1, the J call TRBJ1-1, with D maybe TRBD1 (6 bases). V lost 3 bases and J 1 base, leaving 9 bases between the germline ends. CDR3 length: 13 residues. Germline loops: CDR1 SQVTM, CDR2 ANQGSEA. CDR3: CSVEGHPNTEAFF. CDR3 DNA: TGCAGCGTTGAGGGACACCCGAACACTGAAGCTTTCTTT.

This chain joins TRBV6-1 and TRBJ1-6; D is undetermined. CDR1 MNHNS and CDR2 SASEGT come from the germline V gene. V was pared by 1 base and J by 10 bases, with 11 bases between. The CDR3 totals 14 residues. The CDR3 DNA follows: TGTGCCAGCAGTGAAGACAGAGTGGTATCACCCCTCCACTTT. Its translation is CASSEDRVVSPLHF.

This clone was recorded only once. V usage is TRBV7-9 and J usage is TRBJ2-3, with 10 bases aligning to TRBD2. Trimming cost V 2 bases and J 11 bases; bases outside gene matches: 7. The CDR3 runs to 14 residues. CDR1 SEHNR and CDR2 FQNEAQ come from the germline V gene (reference sequence). The CDR3 protein is CASSLLLAGIEQYF. CDR3 sequence (DNA): TGTGCCAGCAGCTTACTACTAGCGGGGATCGAGCAGTATTTT. Looking up the rest from reference TRBV7-9 and TRBJ2-3 gives the full variable domain: DTGVSQNPRHKITKRGQNVTFRCDPISEHNRLYWYRQTLGQGPEFLTYFQNEAQLEKSRLLSDRFSAERPKGSFSTLEIQRTEQGDSAMYLCASSLLLAGIEQYFGPGTRLTVL.

The chain has TRBV4-1 and TRBJ1-3; no firm D call. Germline V gene data show CDR1 as MGHRA and CDR2 as YSYEKL. V was cut by 1 base and J by 4 bases, with 11 bases left in between. This CDR3 region has 15 residues. This CDR3 is CASSQGRRAGNTIYF. Written as DNA, the CDR3 is TGCGCCAGCAGCCAAGGGCGGCGCGCAGGAAACACCATATATTTT.

This rearrangement joins TRBV7-9 to TRBJ1-6, with D unclear. Germline CDR1 reads SEHNR; CDR2 reads FQNEAQ (reference sequence). Between the trimmed V and J ends, which lost 7 bases and 0 bases, there was a span of 7 bases. This CDR3 contains 14 residues. CDR3 DNA sequence: TGTGCCAGCATGCTTAGCTCCTATAATTCACCCCTCCACTTT. Protein product: CASMLSSYNSPLHF.

This sequence joins TRBV27 and TRBJ1-4; the D gene is possibly TRBD1 (6 bases). The V gene's germline CDR1 is MNHEY and CDR2 SMNVEV (reference sequence). The V gene lost 5 bases and the J gene lost 8 bases, with 12 bases spanning the gap. The CDR3 extends over 13 amino acids. Here the CDR3 DNA reads TGTGCCAGCAGTGAAGAGGGGGGGGAAAAACTGTTTTTT. This translates into CASSEEGGEKLFF.

V is TRBV28 and J is TRBJ1-1; no clear D gene. The V end lost 5 bases, the J end lost 3 bases, and 16 bases lay between the germline ends. The length of the CDR3 is 15 residues. Germline lookup yields CDR1 MDHEN and CDR2 SYDVKM. The CDR3 DNA is TGTGCCAGCAGTATCCTCTTAAGGAGGGACACTGAAGCTTTCTTT. Encoded protein: CASSILLRRDTEAFF.

This clone has more than one count but fewer than ten. V and J are TRBV7-3 and TRBJ2-2, with 8 bases matching TRBD1. The junction had 14 bases not matched to a gene; V was cut back by 5 bases and J by 6 bases. Germline-derived CDR1 and CDR2 are SGHTA and FQGTGA. The CDR3 has 17 amino acids. The CDR3 coding sequence is TGTGCCAGCAGCCCACAACTCTACAGGGGGAGGTCCGGGGAGCTGTTTTTT. It yields the protein CASSPQLYRGRSGELFF.

The genes are TRBV5-1 and TRBJ2-3; 14 bases map to TRBD2. The CDR3 spans 14 residues. V shed 9 bases and J 1 base; nucleotides not matched to a gene: 1. Germline V lookup: CDR1 SGHRS, CDR2 YFSETQ. The chain's CDR3 is CATGLAGGTDTQYF. The CDR3 coding sequence is TGCGCCACGGGACTAGCGGGGGGCACAGATACGCAGTATTTT.

The chain links TRBV9 to TRBJ1-1, with no clear D. Germline assignment: CDR1 SGDLS and CDR2 YYNGEE. This CDR3 comprises 14 residues. Trimming pared 0 bases from V and 1 base from J, leaving 7 bases between. In DNA form, the CDR3 reads TGTGCCAGCAGCGTAGTCCCCCAGAACACTGAAGCTTTCTTT. This encodes CASSVVPQNTEAFF.

The chain combines TRBV7-9 with TRBJ2-5; possibly TRBD1 for D (6 bases). CDR1 is SEHNR and CDR2 is FQNEAQ in the germline V gene (reference sequence). The ends were cut back, 5 bases at V and 1 base at J, with 14 bases in the middle. There are 15 residues in the CDR3. In nucleotides, the CDR3 is TGTGCCAGCAGCCCGGCTGCCAGGGGCCAAGAGACCCAGTACTTC. Translation: CASSPAARGQETQYF.

This clone was recorded a few times. This chain links TRBV6-5 with TRBJ1-1; D perhaps matches TRBD1 (6 bases). V was pared by 2 bases and J by 5 bases, with 9 bases between. The CDR3 runs to 13 residues. CDR1 is MNHEY, CDR2 SVGAGI, per germline. CDR3 sequence: CASSYEGGTEAFF. CDR3 DNA sequence: TGTGCCAGCAGTTACGAGGGGGGGACTGAAGCTTTCTTT.

This chain joins TRBV7-2 and TRBJ1-6; D unclear. Germline CDR1 and CDR2: SGHTA and FQGNSA. Trimming removed 5 bases at V and 8 bases at J, with 10 bases between. This CDR3 has 13 amino acids. CDR3 amino acids: CASSQHMDSPLHF. The DNA of the CDR3 is TGTGCCAGCAGCCAACACATGGATTCACCCCTCCACTTT.